Listed below are T cell receptor beta chains from one sample, sequenced in a study of cytomegalovirus exposure and HLA in healthy donors. The method was immunoSEQ multiplex PCR; TCRdb's version includes in-frame clones alone and lacks a portion of them. Altogether about 160,000 clones are present, 80% being singletons, with the ten largest covering 4% to 5%. Sample: PBMCs. The receptors were sampled from a man under 40 in good health and CMV-seronegative. Both conserved end residues are part of each CDR3. A D gene is named only where the DNA matches it firmly. Not all rows give a size; the values are once, few, many and, for expanded clones, a class.

NA TRBJ1-1 TRBV10-3 NA CAISGGALNTEAFF TGTGCCATCAGTGGAGGAGCCCTGAACACTGAAGCTTTCTTT
NA TRBJ2-7 TRBV28 NA CASSSRGDGQFGYEQYF TGTGCCAGCAGTTCGCGTGGGGATGGACAGTTTGGGTACGAGCAGTACTTC
once TRBJ2-6 TRBV9 NA CASSVAGSGANVLTF TGTGCCAGCAGCGTAGCCGGGTCTGGGGCCAACGTCCTGACTTTC
NA TRBJ2-2 TRBV5-1 NA CASSLGGDHKELFF TGCGCCAGCAGCTTGGGGGGGGACCACAAGGAGCTGTTTTTT
once TRBJ2-4 TRBV15 NA CATGGVGLAKNIQYF TGTGCCACCGGAGGAGTGGGGTTAGCCAAAAACATTCAGTACTTC
NA TRBJ2-1 TRBV9 NA CASSEAGEINEQFF TGTGCCAGCAGCGAAGCCGGGGAAATCAATGAGCAGTTCTTC
NA TRBJ2-1 TRBV15 TRBD1 CATGGQSHEQFF TGTGCCACCGGGGGACAGTCCCATGAGCAGTTCTTC
NA TRBJ2-7 TRBV7-6 NA CASSPPGLIYEQYF TGTGCCAGCAGCCCCCCGGGACTGATCTACGAGCAGTACTTC
few TRBJ2-7 TRBV6-1 NA CASSESRVKHSYEQYF TGTGCCAGCAGTGAAAGTCGGGTAAAACACTCCTACGAGCAGTACTTC
NA TRBJ1-6 TRBV6-5 NA CASRTVTINSPLHF TGTGCCAGTCGGACAGTTACTATTAATTCACCCCTCCACTTT
NA TRBJ2-3 TRBV19 NA CASSIPPDSRRMYF TGTGCCAGTAGTATTCCCCCCGACAGTAGAAGGATGTATTTT
NA TRBJ2-5 TRBV28 NA CASSLGGFEETQYF TGTGCCAGCAGTTTAGGGGGGTTCGAAGAGACCCAGTACTTC
NA TRBJ1-3 TRBV11-2 NA CASSQRLDSRNTIYF TGTGCCAGCAGCCAACGATTGGACAGCAGAAACACCATATATTTT
once TRBJ1-2 TRBV5-6 NA CASSHGEGRVRYTF TGTGCCAGCAGCCACGGGGAGGGAAGGGTTCGCTACACCTTC
NA TRBJ1-2 TRBV7-9 NA CASSRQGIGVNGYTF TGTGCCAGCAGCCGTCAAGGGATAGGGGTCAATGGCTACACCTTC
NA TRBJ1-1 TRBV6-5 NA CASSYGPGNTEAFF TGTGCCAGCAGTTACGGTCCCGGGAACACTGAAGCTTTCTTT
NA TRBJ1-1 TRBV27 NA CATRTDLGRTEAFF TGTGCCACCAGGACAGACCTCGGTCGAACTGAAGCTTTCTTT
NA TRBJ2-5 TRBV11-2 TRBD1 CASSLSRGQIFETQYF TGTGCCAGCAGCTTAAGCAGGGGGCAAATTTTCGAGACCCAGTACTTC
NA TRBJ1-1 TRBV29-1 TRBD1 CSVDFQGATEAFF TGCAGCGTTGATTTCCAGGGGGCTACTGAAGCTTTCTTT
NA TRBJ2-3 TRBV4-3 TRBD2 CASSRTLAGDPLSTDTQYF TGCGCCAGCAGCCGCACCCTAGCGGGGGACCCTCTAAGCACAGATACGCAGTATTTT
NA TRBJ2-1 TRBV9 TRBD2 CASSVASGYDNEQFF TGTGCCAGCAGCGTAGCTAGCGGGTATGACAATGAGCAGTTCTTC
NA TRBJ2-3 TRBV28 TRBD2 CASSFEDWGEGPDTQYF TGTGCCAGCAGTTTTGAGGACTGGGGGGAGGGCCCAGATACGCAGTATTTT
once TRBJ2-6 TRBV7-9 TRBD1 CASSSGTGLSGANVLTF TGTGCCAGCAGCTCGGGGACAGGGTTGTCTGGGGCCAACGTCCTGACTTTC
NA TRBJ2-7 TRBV7-8 TRBD2 CASSLLAVRTYEQYF TGTGCCAGCAGCCTACTAGCGGTTAGAACCTACGAGCAGTACTTC
NA TRBJ2-1 TRBV7-6 TRBD2 CASSLIAGGYYSYNEQFF TGTGCCAGCAGCCTAATAGCGGGGGGTTACTATTCCTACAATGAGCAGTTCTTC
NA TRBJ2-7 TRBV5-6 TRBD2 CASSLGARGGRYEQYF TGTGCCAGCAGCTTGGGGGCGCGGGGGGGCCGGTACGAGCAGTACTTC
NA TRBJ2-7 TRBV6-7 TRBD1 CASSYGQDKQYF TGTGCCAGCAGTTACGGACAGGATAAGCAGTACTTC
NA TRBJ2-7 TRBV28 NA CASSLYNGGAYEQYF TGTGCCAGCAGTTTATACAACGGGGGAGCCTACGAGCAGTACTTC
few TRBJ1-1 TRBV7-9 NA CASSSQGGTEAFF TGTGCCAGCAGCTCTCAGGGTGGCACTGAAGCTTTCTTT
NA TRBJ1-5 TRBV23-1 TRBD1 CASIMTGYSNQPQHF TGCGCCAGCATTATGACAGGGTATAGCAATCAGCCCCAGCATTTT
NA TRBJ2-1 TRBV7-3 NA CASSLGGSKVDEQFF TGTGCCAGCAGCTTAGGGGGGAGTAAGGTAGATGAGCAGTTCTTC
NA TRBJ2-7 TRBV6-5 TRBD1 CASSYSLGQGAIEQYF TGTGCCAGCAGTTACTCGTTGGGACAGGGGGCGATCGAGCAGTACTTC
NA TRBJ2-1 TRBV9 TRBD2 CASSVVGTSGRNEQFF TGTGCCAGCAGCGTAGTGGGGACTAGCGGGAGAAATGAGCAGTTCTTC